This T cell receptor beta chain is drawn from a study of T-cell memory formation after mild COVID-19. Study-wide findings and caveats: Clones that contracted clustered mainly in CM and EM if CD4+ and in EMRA if CD8+.

MiXCR was run by TCRdb on the 5' RACE reads, yielding one entry per CDR3 protein. This table holds about 300,000 distinct CDR3 sequences, roughly 19% found once. In its sample, this clonotype was seen a few times. The antigen is unknown. Germline V gives CDR1 MNHEY, CDR2 SVGEGT. V was cut by 7 bases and J by 8 bases, with 15 bases left in between. This CDR3 spans 13 amino acids. The TCR was taken from a man between 18 and 35 years old who had mild COVID-19 (a few samples of this study predate the infection). Cell type and time point are not known. Sequencing used PBMCs or a T cell subset sorted from them (not recorded which). The chain joins TRBV6-2 or TRBV6-3 to TRBJ2-1, with D possibly matching TRBD2 (6 bases). CDR3 nucleotides: TGTGCCAGCAACGCGGGACCGTTATATGAGCAGTTCTTC. Protein sequence: CASNAGPLYEQFF.